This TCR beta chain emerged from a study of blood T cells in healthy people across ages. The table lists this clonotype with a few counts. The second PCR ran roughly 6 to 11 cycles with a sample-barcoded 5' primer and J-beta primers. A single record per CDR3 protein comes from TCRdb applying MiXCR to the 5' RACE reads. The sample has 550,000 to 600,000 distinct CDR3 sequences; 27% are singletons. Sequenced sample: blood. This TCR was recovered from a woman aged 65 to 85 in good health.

CDR3 sequence reads: CASSQITGLAGGETQYF. CDR3 nucleotides: TGTGCCAGCAGCCAGATTACGGGACTAGCGGGGGGAGAGACCCAGTACTTC. This sequence joins TRBV3-1 and TRBJ2-5; 15 nucleotides agree with TRBD2. The CDR3 totals 17 residues. Germline V lookup: CDR1 LGHDT, CDR2 YNNKEL (reference sequence). The J segment lost 4 bases and the V segment lost 3 bases, leaving 6 bases of the junction unmatched.